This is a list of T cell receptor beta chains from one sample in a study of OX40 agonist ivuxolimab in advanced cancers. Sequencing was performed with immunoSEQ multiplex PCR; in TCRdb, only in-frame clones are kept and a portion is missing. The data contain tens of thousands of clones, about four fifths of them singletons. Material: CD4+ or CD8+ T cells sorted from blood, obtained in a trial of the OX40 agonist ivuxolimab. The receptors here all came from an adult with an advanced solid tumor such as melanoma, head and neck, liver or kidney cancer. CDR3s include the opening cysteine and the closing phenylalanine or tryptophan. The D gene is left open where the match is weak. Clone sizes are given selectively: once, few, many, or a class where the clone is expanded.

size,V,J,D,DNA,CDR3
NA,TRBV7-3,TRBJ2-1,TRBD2,TGTGCCAGCAGCTCCAAACTAGCGGGGGTCAATGAGCAGTTCTTC,CASSSKLAGVNEQFF
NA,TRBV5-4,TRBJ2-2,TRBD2,TGTGCCAGCAGCTTGTTTAGCGGGGGGTTCGGGACCGGGGAGCTGTTTTTT,CASSLFSGGFGTGELFF
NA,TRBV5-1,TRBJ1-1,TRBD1,TGCGCCAGCAGCGGAGGACAGGAGCTCTCTGAAGCTTTCTTT,CASSGGQELSEAFF
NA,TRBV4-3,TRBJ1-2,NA,TGCGCCAGCAGCCAAGACCACCCGGGGGGTTTAGGCTACACCTTC,CASSQDHPGGLGYTF
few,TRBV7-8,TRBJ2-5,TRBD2,TGTGCCAGCAGCACCCGACTAGCCGGGTTTTTTCAAGAGACCCAGTACTTC,CASSTRLAGFFQETQYF
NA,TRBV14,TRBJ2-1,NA,TGTGCCAGCAGCCAAGCATATGAGCAGTTCTTC,CASSQAYEQFF
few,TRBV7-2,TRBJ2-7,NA,TGTGCCAGCAGCCCGAGTCTCGGATTTTATCGCGACGAGCAGTACTTC,CASSPSLGFYRDEQYF
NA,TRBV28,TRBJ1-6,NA,TGTGCCAGCAGTTTATGGCAGAGCTCCTATAATTCACCCCTCCACTTT,CASSLWQSSYNSPLHF
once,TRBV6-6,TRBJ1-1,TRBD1,TGTGCCAGCAGTTACTGGGGACAGGGAGAGACTGAAGCTTTCTTT,CASSYWGQGETEAFF
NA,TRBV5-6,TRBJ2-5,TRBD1,TGTGCCAGCAGCACCGACAGGGACGTATCGGGGACCCAGTACTTC,CASSTDRDVSGTQYF
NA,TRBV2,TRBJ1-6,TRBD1,TGTGCCAGCAGCCCGGAGGCCAGGGGGCTTTCACCCCTCCACTTT,CASSPEARGLSPLHF
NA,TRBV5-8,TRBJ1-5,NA,TGTGCCAGCAGCCATCGGGGGGTTAGCAATCAGCCCCAGCATTTT,CASSHRGVSNQPQHF
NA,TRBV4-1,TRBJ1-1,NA,TGCGCCAGCAGCTCTCGATCCGGGACATCGAGCACTGAAGCTTTCTTT,CASSSRSGTSSTEAFF
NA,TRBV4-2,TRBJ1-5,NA,TGTGCCAGCAGCCAACGAGCCGGGGGCGGCCAGCCCCAGCATTTT,CASSQRAGGGQPQHF
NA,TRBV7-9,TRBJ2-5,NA,TGTGCCAGCAGCTACGGCCTGGGGGGCCAGTACTTC,CASSYGLGGQYF
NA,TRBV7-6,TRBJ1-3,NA,TGTGCCAGCAGCTTAGGCCAGGGGAACTCTGGAAACACCATATATTTT,CASSLGQGNSGNTIYF
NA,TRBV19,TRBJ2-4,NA,TGTGCCAGTAGTACCTCTGGGGCCGTAGCCAAAAACATTCAGTACTTC,CASSTSGAVAKNIQYF
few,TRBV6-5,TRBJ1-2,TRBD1,TGTGCCAGCAGTTACGCGCGACAGGGTGGCTATGGCTACACCTTC,CASSYARQGGYGYTF
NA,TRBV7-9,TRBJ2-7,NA,TGTGCCAGCAGCTCCGAGCTGGTGGTGCAGTACTTC,CASSSELVVQYF
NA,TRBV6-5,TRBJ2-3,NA,TGTGCCAGCGGGATAGATACGCAGTATTTT,CASGIDTQYF
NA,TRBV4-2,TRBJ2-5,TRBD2,TGTGCCAGCAGCCAAAATATAGCGGGGGCCCAAGAGACCCAGTACTTC,CASSQNIAGAQETQYF
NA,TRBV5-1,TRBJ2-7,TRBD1,TGCGCCAGCAGCTTGACAACGACAGGGCCGCCCTACGAGCAGTACTTC,CASSLTTTGPPYEQYF
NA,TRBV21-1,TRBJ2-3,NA,TGTGCCAGCAGCAAAGTCAGGGCGGGGAGCACAGATACGCAGTATTTT,CASSKVRAGSTDTQYF
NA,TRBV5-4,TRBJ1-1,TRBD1,TGTGCCAGCAGCTTCGGACGGGGGGACAGGCCGAACACTGAAGCTTTCTTT,CASSFGRGDRPNTEAFF
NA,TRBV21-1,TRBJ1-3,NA,TGTGCCAGCAGCAAAGACCATACCGACAGGGAAGGTTCGGAACGGGGAAACACCATATATTTT,CASSKDHTDREGSERGNTIYF
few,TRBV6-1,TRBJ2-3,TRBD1,TGTGCCAGCAGCTCCGGGACAGGGATCGGGACGCAGTATTTT,CASSSGTGIGTQYF